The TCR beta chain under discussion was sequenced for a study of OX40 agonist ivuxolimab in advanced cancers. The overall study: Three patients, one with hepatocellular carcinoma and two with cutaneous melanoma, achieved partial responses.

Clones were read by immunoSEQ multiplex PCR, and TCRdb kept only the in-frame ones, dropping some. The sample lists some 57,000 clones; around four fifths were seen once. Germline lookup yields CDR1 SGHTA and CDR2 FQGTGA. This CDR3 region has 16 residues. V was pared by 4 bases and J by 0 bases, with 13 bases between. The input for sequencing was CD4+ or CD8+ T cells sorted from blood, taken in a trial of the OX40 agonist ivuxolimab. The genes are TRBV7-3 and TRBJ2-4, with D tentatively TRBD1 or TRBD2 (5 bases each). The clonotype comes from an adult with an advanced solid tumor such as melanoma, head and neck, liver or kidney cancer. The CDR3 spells CASSSQGREAKNIQYF. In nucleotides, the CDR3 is TGTGCCAGCAGCTCCCAGGGTCGGGAAGCCAAAAACATTCAGTACTTC.